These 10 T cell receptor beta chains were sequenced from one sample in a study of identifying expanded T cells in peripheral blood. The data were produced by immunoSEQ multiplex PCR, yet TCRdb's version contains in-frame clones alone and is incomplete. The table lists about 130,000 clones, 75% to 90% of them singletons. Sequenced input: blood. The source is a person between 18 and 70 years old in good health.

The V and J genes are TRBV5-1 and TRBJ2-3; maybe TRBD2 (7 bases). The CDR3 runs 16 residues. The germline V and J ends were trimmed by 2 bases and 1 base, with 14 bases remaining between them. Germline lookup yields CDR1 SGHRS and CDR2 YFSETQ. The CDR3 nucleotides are TGCGCCAGCAGCTTATGGTCGCGGGGGCGCACAGATACGCAGTATTTT. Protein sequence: CASSLWSRGRTDTQYF.

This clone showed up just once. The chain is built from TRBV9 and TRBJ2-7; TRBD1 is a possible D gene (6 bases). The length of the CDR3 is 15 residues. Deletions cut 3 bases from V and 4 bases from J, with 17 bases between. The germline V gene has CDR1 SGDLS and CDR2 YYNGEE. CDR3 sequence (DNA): TGTGCCAGCAGCGCTTACGACAGGACCGAGTACGAGCAGTACTTC. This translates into CASSAYDRTEYEQYF. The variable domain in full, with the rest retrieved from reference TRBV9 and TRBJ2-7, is DSGVTQTPKHLITATGQRVTLRCSPRSGDLSVYWYQQSLDQGLQFLIQYYNGEERAKGNILERFSAQQFPDLHSELNLSSLELGDSALYFCASSAYDRTEYEQYFGPGTRLTVT.

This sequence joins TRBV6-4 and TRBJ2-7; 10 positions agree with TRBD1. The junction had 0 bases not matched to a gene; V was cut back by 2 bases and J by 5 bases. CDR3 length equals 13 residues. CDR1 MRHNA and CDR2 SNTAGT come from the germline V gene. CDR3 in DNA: TGTGCCAGCAGTGACGGGACAGGGGACGAGCAGTACTTC. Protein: CASSDGTGDEQYF.

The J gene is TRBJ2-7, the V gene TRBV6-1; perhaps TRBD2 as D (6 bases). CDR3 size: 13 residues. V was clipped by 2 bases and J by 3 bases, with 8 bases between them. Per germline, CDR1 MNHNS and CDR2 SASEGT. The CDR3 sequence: CASSEYGGYEQYF. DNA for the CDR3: TGTGCCAGCAGTGAATACGGGGGCTACGAGCAGTACTTC.

CDR3 bases: TGTGCCAGCTCACCAACGGCGGGGCGATACAATGAGCAGTTCTTC. This gives the protein CASSPTAGRYNEQFF. The chain has TRBV18 and TRBJ2-1, with D perhaps TRBD2 (6 bases). V dropped 2 bases and J dropped 4 bases, with 12 bases sitting between them. The CDR3 is 15 residues long. Germline CDR1 is KGHSH and CDR2 is LQKENI.

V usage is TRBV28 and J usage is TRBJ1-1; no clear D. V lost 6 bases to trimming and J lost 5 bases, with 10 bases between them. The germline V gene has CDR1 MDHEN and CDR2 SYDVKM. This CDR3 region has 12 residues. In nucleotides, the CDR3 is TGTGCCAGCAGAACCCCTCTAACTGAAGCTTTCTTT. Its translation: CASRTPLTEAFF.

The CDR3 sequence is CASSFAHQADTQYF. For the CDR3, the DNA is TGTGCCAGCAGCTTCGCCCATCAAGCGGATACGCAGTATTTT. The V gene is TRBV7-2, the J gene TRBJ2-3; D not certain. CDR1 is SGHTA, CDR2 FQGNSA, per germline. This CDR3 spans 14 amino acids. Trimming took 3 bases from V and 6 from J, leaving 13 bases between them.

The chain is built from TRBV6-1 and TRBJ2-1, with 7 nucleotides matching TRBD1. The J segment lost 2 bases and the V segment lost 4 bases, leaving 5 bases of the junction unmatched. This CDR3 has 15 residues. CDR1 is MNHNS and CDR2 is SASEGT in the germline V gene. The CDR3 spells CASSGTGTAYNEQFF. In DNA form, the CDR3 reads TGTGCCAGCAGTGGAACCGGGACAGCCTACAATGAGCAGTTCTTC.

Here the CDR3 DNA reads TGTGCCAGCAGCTTGGCCACTAGCGGAGAGAGAGAGACCCAGTACTTC. Its protein product is CASSLATSGERETQYF. This chain uses TRBV5-6 with TRBJ2-5; the match to TRBD2 covers 8 bases. Losses at the gene ends were 0 bases for V and 4 bases for J; bases not matched to a gene: 8. This CDR3 has 16 residues. Germline CDR1 SGHDT, CDR2 YYEEEE.

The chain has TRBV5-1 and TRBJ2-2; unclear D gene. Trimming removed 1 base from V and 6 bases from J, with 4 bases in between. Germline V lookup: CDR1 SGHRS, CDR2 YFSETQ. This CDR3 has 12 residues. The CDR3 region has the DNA TGCGCCAGCAGCTTGAGGCCCGGGGAGCTGTTTTTT. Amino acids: CASSLRPGELFF.